The clone carrying this T cell receptor beta chain has more than one count but fewer than ten. From germline, CDR1 is MNHNS and CDR2 SASEGT. This CDR3 contains 14 residues. Trimming cost V 10 bases and J 2 bases, with 16 bases left between them. This sample is part of a study of cytomegalovirus exposure and HLA in healthy donors. Amplification used 60 Vbeta primers and 13 Jbeta primers. Measured with immunoSEQ multiplex PCR; TCRdb has only the in-frame clones, and not every one. The data show roughly 150,000 clones, with 70% to 80% seen just once and more than 1.3% held by the top ten. J is TRBJ2-3 and V is TRBV6-1; TRBD1 might be the D (6 bases). Sample: PBMCs. The TCR sequence derives from a male donor in good health and CMV-seronegative. CDR3 coding DNA: TGTGCCACCAAGTCACAGGGTTACACAGATACGCAGTATTTT. It is translated as CATKSQGYTDTQYF.